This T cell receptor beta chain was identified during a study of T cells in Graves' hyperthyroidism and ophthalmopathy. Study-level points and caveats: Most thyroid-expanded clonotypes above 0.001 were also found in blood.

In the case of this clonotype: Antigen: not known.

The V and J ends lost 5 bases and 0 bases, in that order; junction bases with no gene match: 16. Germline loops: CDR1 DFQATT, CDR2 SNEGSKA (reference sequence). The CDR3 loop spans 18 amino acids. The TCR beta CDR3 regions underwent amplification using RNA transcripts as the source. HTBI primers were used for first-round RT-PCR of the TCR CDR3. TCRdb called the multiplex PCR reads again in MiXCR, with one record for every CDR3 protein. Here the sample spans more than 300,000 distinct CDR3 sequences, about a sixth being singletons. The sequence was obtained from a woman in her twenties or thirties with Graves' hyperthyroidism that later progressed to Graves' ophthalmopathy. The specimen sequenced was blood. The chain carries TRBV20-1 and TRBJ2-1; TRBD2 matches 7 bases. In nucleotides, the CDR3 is TGCAGTGCTGGACCCCGGGACTACCTATCATTCTCCTACAATGAGCAGTTCTTC. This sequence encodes CSAGPRDYLSFSYNEQFF.